This TCR beta chain was identified during a study of blood T cell repertoires in COVID-19. Study background: Material from acute and convalescent COVID-19 was sourced from the United States, Italy and Spain.

Original methodology: Nucleated cell number was recorded as an estimate derived from reference gene primer amplification. The method was immunoSEQ multiplex PCR; TCRdb's version includes in-frame clones alone and lacks a portion of them. V, J and clone size were drawn from that table, and D and trimming were deduced from the DNA. This sample has fewer than 450,000 clones, with 85% to 90% found just once. The trim removed 1 base at V and 0 bases at J, leaving 9 bases unmatched. CDR1 is SGHAT and CDR2 is FQNNGV in the germline V gene. The CDR3 spans 18 residues. Enrolment of Seattle patients took place during active infection, and they were followed longitudinally.

J is TRBJ1-3 and V is TRBV11-2, with 7 bases fitting TRBD1. This receptor was taken from a woman between 45 and 60 years old with COVID-19, enrolled during active disease. The sequenced sample consisted of peripheral blood. The CDR3 here is CASSLVVDRTYSGNTIYF. CDR3 in DNA: TGTGCCAGCAGCTTAGTTGTGGACAGGACCTACTCTGGAAACACCATATATTTT.